What follows are 6 T cell receptor beta chains derived from one specimen sequenced in a study of Ad26.COV2.S vaccination and SARS-CoV-2 variants. Measured with immunoSEQ multiplex PCR; TCRdb has only the in-frame clones, and not every one. The table includes over 130,000 clones, roughly 90% detected once. Here the sequenced sample was peripheral blood, taken after recovery from COVID-19. These receptors were obtained from a human donor who had recovered from COVID-19.

The rearrangement uses TRBV5-6 and TRBJ2-2; maybe TRBD2 (5 bases). The CDR3 has 14 amino acids. Deletions cut 5 bases from V and 6 bases from J, with 14 bases between. In germline, CDR1 is SGHDT, CDR2 YYEEEE. CDR3 bases: TGTGCCAGCAGGGGCAGCGGCTTATCCGGGGAGCTGTTTTTT. It encodes CASRGSGLSGELFF.

The rearrangement joins TRBV6-1 to TRBJ2-1; D possibly corresponds to TRBD1 (6 bases). CDR1 and CDR2 from the germline V gene are MNHNS and SASEGT. V lost 1 base and J 6 bases, leaving 16 bases between the germline ends. The CDR3 covers 16 residues. The CDR3 here is CASSEGWAGVLNEQFF. CDR3 nucleotide sequence: TGTGCCAGCAGTGAAGGGTGGGCAGGGGTTCTCAATGAGCAGTTCTTC.

The rearrangement links TRBV7-2 to TRBJ2-3; unclear D gene. The V end was cut by 0 bases, the J end by 2 bases, with 0 bases between. Germline CDR1 reads SGHTA; CDR2 reads FQGNSA. This CDR3 is built from 12 residues. The CDR3 DNA sequence: TGTGCCAGCAGCTTAGCCACAGATACGCAGTATTTT. Translating gives CASSLATDTQYF. Drawing the rest from reference TRBV7-2 and TRBJ2-3, the complete variable domain is GAGVSQSPSNKVTEKGKDVELRCDPISGHTALYWYRQSLGQGLEFLIYFQGNSAPDKSGLPSDRFSAERTGGSVSTLTIQRTQQEDSAVYLCASSLATDTQYFGPGTRLTVL.

The rearrangement joins TRBV15 to TRBJ2-3; 13 positions agree with TRBD2. This CDR3 is built from 18 residues. Germline CDR1 is LNHNV and CDR2 is YYDKDF (reference sequence). J lost 0 bases, V lost 1 base, and 4 bases had no gene match. The CDR3 reads CATSRGLAGGLSTDTQYF. The CDR3 DNA reads TGTGCCACCAGCAGAGGACTAGCGGGGGGCCTCAGCACAGATACGCAGTATTTT.

This clone was seen only once. The CDR3 DNA reads TGTGCCACGGGACAGGGCGACAACGAGCAGTACTTC. Amino acid sequence: CATGQGDNEQYF. This chain connects TRBV5-4 to TRBJ2-7; 9 bases match TRBD1. Germline CDR1 is SGHNT and CDR2 is YYREEE (reference sequence). CDR3 length: 12 amino acids. Trimming at V came to 9 bases and at J to 5 bases, leaving 6 bases not matched to a gene.

This clone has only a few counts. The chain recombines TRBV19 with TRBJ1-1, with D possibly being TRBD1 (5 bases). The ends were cut back, 8 bases at V and 11 bases at J, with 24 bases in the middle. The CDR3 extends over 14 amino acids. CDR1 is LNHDA, CDR2 SQIVND, per germline (reference sequence). Here the CDR3 DNA reads TGTGCCAGTGACCATGGGGCCGGGACCGGGCCCGCTTTCTTT. Its protein product is CASDHGAGTGPAFF.